This TCR beta chain was recovered during a study of blood T cell repertoires in COVID-19. Clones were sequenced by immunoSEQ multiplex PCR, and TCRdb holds only the in-frame ones, with some missing. The data show hundreds of thousands of clones, roughly 84% seen once. Germline V CDR1 and CDR2: MNHEY, SVGEGT. This CDR3 contains 16 residues. The V gene end was trimmed by 0 bases and the J gene end by 3 bases; junction bases not matched to a gene: 5. This TCR was recovered from a man aged 35 to 55 with acute or convalescent COVID-19. This chain links TRBV6-2 or TRBV6-3 with TRBJ1-2; TRBD1 aligns across 9 bases. Sequences were obtained from peripheral blood. CDR3 sequence (DNA): TGTGCCAGCAGTTACTCCCGACAGGGGGTCTACTATGGCTACACCTTC. It codes for CASSYSRQGVYYGYTF.